This T cell receptor (beta chain) was recovered during a study of shared clonotypes between healthy human individuals. Assay used: immunoSEQ multiplex PCR; TCRdb lists only in-frame clones, some missing. This sample has roughly 2,300,000 clones, with 85% to 95% found just once. Study-wide results and caveats: Among donors, clonotype sharing was expected to be affected by sequencing depth.

V gave up 6 bases and J gave up 5 bases, with 25 bases separating them. Germline V gene sequence: CDR1 MDHEN, CDR2 SYDVKM. This CDR3 region has 17 residues. On this clone: No antigen is known for it.

This TCR derives from a young man in good health. Some clones in this sample may be carry-over from other donors' samples. Specimen: naive CD4+ T cells from PBMCs. The subset here: CD45RA+ positively selected. The chain is built from TRBV28 and TRBJ2-5, with a weak D call TRBD2 (6 bases). The CDR3 region is CASSPLGGAGRRETQYF. The CDR3 region has the DNA TGTGCCAGCAGCCCCCTCGGTGGAGCGGGCAGGCGGGAGACCCAGTACTTC.